This T cell receptor (beta chain) came from a study of PD-1 blockade in classical Hodgkin lymphoma. Study conclusions and caveats: Diversity in CD4+ TCRs, unlike that measured in CD8+ TCRs, had risen significantly by C4D1.

Assay: immunoSEQ multiplex PCR; the TCRdb copy retains only in-frame clones and omits some. Of 15,000 to 20,000 clones listed, less than 75% are singletons. Turning to this clone: The target antigen is unknown.

CDR3 size: 12 residues. The time point here: cycle 4 day 1 (C4D1), after more than 5 weeks of nivolumab. In every patient, relapse followed autologous stem cell transplantation, while exposure to brentuximab vedotin differed. The chain recombines TRBV21-1 with TRBJ2-7; the table names TRBD2, a call not compared with the DNA. TRBV21-1 is noted as a pseudogene. The sequences come from peripheral blood mononuclear cells (PBMCs), collected before the fourth cycle of nivolumab. The TCR was taken from a human donor with classical Hodgkin lymphoma. CDR3: CASSRGLAEQYF. DNA of the CDR3: TGTGCCAGCAGCAGGGGACTAGCGGAGCAGTACTTC.